The next 5 T cell receptor beta chains were all read from a single sample in a study of Ad26.COV2.S vaccination and SARS-CoV-2 variants. Treatment in this sample: approximately 18 received Ad26.COV2.S at low or high dose, single or two shots; about 5 received placebo; per-sample allocation not given. The investigators took samples on day 63 after the first vaccine or placebo injection. Repertoires were generated with immunoSEQ multiplex PCR, while TCRdb's copy carries only in-frame clones and drops some. The sample carries around 450,000 clones, 75% to 95% recorded once. The material was peripheral blood, obtained in a trial of Ad26.COV2.S vaccine versus placebo. The origin of the receptors is a person between 18 and 65 years old who received the Ad26.COV2.S COVID-19 vaccine or a placebo.

V gene TRBV6-5 combines with J gene TRBJ1-2; D is unclear. The CDR3 contains 14 residues. V was cut by 7 bases and J by 2 bases, with 14 bases left in between. Germline lookup yields CDR1 MNHEY and CDR2 SVGAGI. CDR3 region: CASTSGPINYGYTF. The CDR3 nucleotides are TGTGCCAGCACAAGCGGGCCGATCAACTATGGCTACACCTTC.

A word on this clone: Other DNA sequences in this sample translate to the same CDR3. The chain couples TRBV19 to TRBJ2-2; TRBD2 matches at 7 bases. The germline CDR1 and CDR2 sequences are LNHDA and SQIVND (reference sequence). The CDR3 extends over 15 amino acids. Trimming at V came to 1 base and at J to 2 bases, leaving 1 base not matched to a gene. The CDR3 region has the DNA TGTGCCAGTAGTATAGGCGGGAGCAACACCGGGGAGCTGTTTTTT. Translated, it gives CASSIGGSNTGELFF.

The V gene is TRBV3-1 (or the pseudogene TRBV3-2), the J gene TRBJ2-7; TRBD1 matches at 10 bases. V dropped 2 bases and J dropped 3; count of bases not matched to a gene: 7. The germline gives CDR1 LGHDT, CDR2 YNNKEL (reference sequence). CDR3 length equals 16 residues. CDR3 sequence reads: CASSQKDRGDCYEQYF. CDR3 sequence (DNA): TGTGCCAGCAGCCAAAAGGACAGGGGGGATTGCTACGAGCAGTACTTC.

V and J are TRBV19 and TRBJ1-3; D is ambiguous. V lost 5 bases, J lost 4 bases, and 6 bases lay in between. This CDR3 region has 12 residues. CDR1 and CDR2 from the germline V gene are LNHDA and SQIVND (reference sequence). The CDR3 coding sequence is TGTGCCAGTAGTGTACAGGGAAACACCATATATTTT. This gives the protein CASSVQGNTIYF. Full variable domain (remainder filled in from reference TRBV19 and TRBJ1-3): DGGITQSPKYLFRKEGQNVTLSCEQNLNHDAMYWYRQDPGQGLRLIYYSQIVNDFQKGDIAEGYSVSREKKESFPLTVTSAQKNPTAFYLCASSVQGNTIYFGEGSWLTVV.

The genes are TRBV9 and TRBJ2-5; no clear D gene. V lost 7 bases and J lost 5, with 12 bases in between. CDR1 SGDLS and CDR2 YYNGEE come from the germline V gene. CDR3 length: 12 amino acids. The CDR3 coding sequence is TGTGCCAGCCCCGTCGCCCGCGAGACCCAGTACTTC. Protein product: CASPVARETQYF.